This passage covers 22 T cell receptor beta chains from one sample sequenced in a study of CD8+ T cells in alopecia areata. Sequencing templates came from extracted RNA that was reverse transcribed into cDNA. Using immunoSEQ multiplex PCR, the repertoire was profiled, and TCRdb retains in-frame clones only, with some absent. The table includes about 140,000 clones, about half detected once. The sample was CD4+ T cells sorted from blood, taken at week 0. The receptors were sampled from a human donor with alopecia areata.

This chain uses TRBV29-1 with TRBJ1-2; D call uncertain. Germline V gene sequence: CDR1 SQVTM, CDR2 ANQGSEA. The CDR3 sequence is 13 residues long. The V end was cut by 4 bases, the J end by 7 bases, with 16 bases between. The CDR3 protein is CSVVKIGRGGYTF. The DNA for the CDR3 is TGCAGCGTTGTGAAGATAGGCCGGGGTGGCTACACCTTC. Drawing the rest from reference TRBV29-1 and TRBJ1-2, the complete variable domain is SAVISQKPSRDICQRGTSLTIQCQVDSQVTMMFWYRQQPGQSLTLIATANQGSEATYESGFVIDKFPISRPNLTFSTLTVSNMSPEDSSIYLCSVVKIGRGGYTFGSGTRLTVV.

The V call is TRBV5-1, the J call TRBJ2-1, with 14 bases identical to TRBD2. The germline V gene encodes CDR1 SGHRS and CDR2 YFSETQ. The CDR3 has 16 residues. The junction had 10 bases not matched to a gene; V was cut back by 5 bases and J by 9 bases. CDR3 sequence (DNA): TGCGCCAGCAGGTCACCGGGACTAGCGGGAGTGTCTGAGCAGTTCTTC. This encodes CASRSPGLAGVSEQFF.

In nucleotides, the CDR3 is TGTGCCTGGGAGGACAATAACTATGGCTACACCTTC. It specifies CAWEDNNYGYTF. The rearrangement uses TRBV30 and TRBJ1-2, with D possibly being TRBD1 (5 bases). The CDR3 has 12 residues. From germline, CDR1 is GTSNPN and CDR2 SVGIG (reference sequence). The V gene lost 5 bases and the J gene lost 1 base, with 8 bases spanning the gap.

This rearrangement joins TRBV18 to TRBJ2-7, with D tentatively TRBD1 (6 bases). Germline-derived CDR1 and CDR2 are KGHSH and LQKENI. The CDR3 sequence is 14 residues long. The V and J ends lost 1 base and 6 bases respectively, with 13 bases between them. The CDR3, as DNA: TGTGCCAGCTCACCACTGACAGGACACCTCGAGCAGTACTTC. Translating it yields CASSPLTGHLEQYF.

This clone occurred a few times. V gene TRBV2 combines with J gene TRBJ2-6, with D possibly matching TRBD1 (5 bases). The CDR3 is made up of 15 amino acids. The germline V and J ends were trimmed by 5 bases and 2 bases, with 10 bases remaining between them. CDR1 and CDR2 (germline): SNHLY, FYNNEI. CDR3 sequence: CASSSGNPGANVLTF. The CDR3 DNA is TGTGCCAGCAGTTCAGGGAATCCTGGGGCCAACGTCCTGACTTTC.

The genes are TRBV5-1 and TRBJ2-7; no definite D call. Germline CDR1 SGHRS, CDR2 YFSETQ. The V end lost 0 bases, the J end lost 1 base, and 8 bases lay between the germline ends. This CDR3 has 14 residues. CDR3 amino acids: CASSLALGSYEQYF. The CDR3 nucleotides are TGCGCCAGCAGCTTGGCCCTTGGATCCTACGAGCAGTACTTC.

The chain carries TRBV25-1 and TRBJ2-5, with 7 bases aligning to TRBD2. The J segment lost 5 bases and the V segment lost 7 bases, leaving 7 bases of the junction unmatched. The CDR3 length is 13 residues. Germline V gives CDR1 MGHDK, CDR2 SYGVNS. CDR3 in DNA: TGTGCCAGCACGTGGGCGGGAGTGGAGACCCAGTACTTC. Its protein is CASTWAGVETQYF.

This clone has more than one count but fewer than ten. The chain recombines TRBV29-1 with TRBJ2-3; the D is unclear. This CDR3 region has 13 residues. Per the germline V gene, CDR1 is SQVTM and CDR2 is ANQGSEA. V was trimmed by 4 bases and J by 1 base, leaving 9 bases between them. DNA for the CDR3: TGCAGCGTTGTTCGGCCAGGCACAGATACGCAGTATTTT. Protein: CSVVRPGTDTQYF.

The CDR3 bases are TGCAGCGTTGAAGACTCCCGAGGCACTGAAGCTTTCTTT. The encoded protein is CSVEDSRGTEAFF. The rearrangement links TRBV29-1 to TRBJ1-1; D not certain. Germline V gives CDR1 SQVTM, CDR2 ANQGSEA. This CDR3 is 13 amino acids long. Trimming took off 0 bases at V and 4 bases at J, with 9 bases between the two ends. The full variable domain, its missing parts supplied by reference TRBV29-1 and TRBJ1-1, is SAVISQKPSRDICQRGTSLTIQCQVDSQVTMMFWYRQQPGQSLTLIATANQGSEATYESGFVIDKFPISRPNLTFSTLTVSNMSPEDSSIYLCSVEDSRGTEAFFGQGTRLTVV.

This clone was counted once. The chain recombines TRBV30 with TRBJ1-1; the D is unclear. The germline CDR1 and CDR2 sequences are GTSNPN and SVGIG (reference sequence). Trimming took 2 bases from V and 8 from J, leaving 9 bases between them. The CDR3 consists of 11 residues. The CDR3 DNA reads as TGTGCCTGGAGTCGGAAGTTGGAAGCTTTCTTT. Its translation: CAWSRKLEAFF.

This sequence joins TRBV2 and TRBJ2-3; 7 nucleotides agree with TRBD2. CDR3 length: 15 residues. The V gene end was trimmed by 6 bases and the J gene end by 1 base; junction bases not matched to a gene: 7. Germline V gene lookup returns CDR1 SNHLY and CDR2 FYNNEI. For the CDR3, the DNA is TGTGCCAGCAGGGCCAGCGGGACGGGCACAGATACGCAGTATTTT. It codes for CASRASGTGTDTQYF.

The chain joins TRBV28 to TRBJ1-2; D remains ambiguous. Looked up from germline, CDR1 is MDHEN and CDR2 is SYDVKM. This CDR3 contains 13 residues. Trimming cost V 4 bases and J 8 bases, with 14 bases left between them. The CDR3 coding sequence is TGTGCCAGCAGTTCCGGAGGGTCTAGGGGCTACACCTTC. Protein: CASSSGGSRGYTF.

In this sample, this clone turned up a few times. The rearrangement uses TRBV7-9 and TRBJ2-7; TRBD1 matches at 10 bases. J gave up 0 bases and V 7 bases, and 15 bases lay outside the gene matches. This CDR3 contains 18 residues. CDR1 and CDR2 (germline): SEHNR, FQNEAQ (reference sequence). In DNA form, the CDR3 reads TGTGCCAGCACCCCATCCCGGGACAGGGGTGATACCTCCTACGAGCAGTACTTC. Protein sequence: CASTPSRDRGDTSYEQYF. The full variable domain, completed using reference TRBV7-9 and TRBJ2-7, is DTGVSQNPRHKITKRGQNVTFRCDPISEHNRLYWYRQTLGQGPEFLTYFQNEAQLEKSRLLSDRFSAERPKGSFSTLEIQRTEQGDSAMYLCASTPSRDRGDTSYEQYFGPGTRLTVT.

This clone was found a few times. V and J are TRBV30 and TRBJ2-5; unclear D gene. Judging by the DNA end, TRBJ2-7 fits better; the J call may be wrong. Germline lookup yields CDR1 GTSNPN and CDR2 SVGIG (reference sequence). The CDR3 totals 12 residues. DNA of the CDR3: TGTGCCTGGAGTGTACCCCCCTACGAGCAGTACTTC. This codes for CAWSVPPYEQYF.

The rearrangement links TRBV27 to TRBJ2-2, with TRBD2 matching over 9 bases. The V gene end was trimmed by 7 bases and the J gene end by 3 bases; junction bases not matched to a gene: 9. The CDR3 is 16 amino acids. The germline gives CDR1 MNHEY, CDR2 SMNVEV (reference sequence). CDR3 loop: CASISASGIYTGELFF. In nucleotides, the CDR3 is TGTGCCAGCATTTCGGCTAGCGGGATATACACCGGGGAGCTGTTTTTT.

In this sample, this clone turned up a few times. The same CDR3 can be traced to other DNA sequences in this sample. V is TRBV29-1 and J is TRBJ2-7, with a tentative D call TRBD2 (5 bases). V was clipped by 4 bases and J by 3 bases, with 7 bases between them. Germline lookup yields CDR1 SQVTM and CDR2 ANQGSEA. This CDR3 is built from 11 residues. CDR3 sequence: CSVVGSYEQYF. Here the CDR3 DNA reads TGCAGCGTTGTAGGGAGCTACGAGCAGTACTTC.

The chain uses TRBV30 and TRBJ2-7; the D gene is possibly TRBD1 (5 bases). Trimming removed 2 bases from V and 4 bases from J, with 12 bases in between. Germline CDR1 reads GTSNPN; CDR2 reads SVGIG (reference sequence). The CDR3 runs to 13 residues. The CDR3 spells CAWSSTGSYEQYF. In DNA form, the CDR3 reads TGTGCCTGGAGTTCAACAGGTTCTTACGAGCAGTACTTC.

The rearrangement joins TRBV4-1 to TRBJ2-3; D unclear. Germline CDR1 reads MGHRA; CDR2 reads YSYEKL. The CDR3 has 13 residues. V lost 5 bases and J 5 bases, leaving 11 bases between the germline ends. CDR3 loop: CASSGVGRDTQYF. As DNA, the CDR3 is TGCGCCAGCAGCGGGGTTGGACGAGATACGCAGTATTTT.

The chain uses TRBV5-1 and TRBJ2-1; 12 nucleotides align to TRBD2. CDR3 length: 16 amino acids. Germline CDR1 is SGHRS and CDR2 is YFSETQ. V shed 3 bases, J shed 4 bases, and the junction held 5 bases outside the gene matches. The CDR3 nucleotides are TGCGCCAGCAGCTCCCGACTAGCGGGGGCGTACAATGAGCAGTTCTTC. Its protein product is CASSSRLAGAYNEQFF. Variable domain in full (rest from reference TRBV5-1 and TRBJ2-1): KAGVTQTPRYLIKTRGQQVTLSCSPISGHRSVSWYQQTPGQGLQFLFEYFSETQRNKGNFPGRFSGRQFSNSRSEMNVSTLELGDSALYLCASSSRLAGAYNEQFFGPGTRLTVL.

The V gene is TRBV29-1, the J gene TRBJ2-2, with a possible D match to TRBD2 (5 bases). Germline CDR1 and CDR2: SQVTM and ANQGSEA. V was shortened by 2 bases and J by 0 bases, with 7 bases between the two germline ends. This CDR3 is built from 14 residues. This chain's CDR3 is CSVEPGANTGELFF. The CDR3 region has the DNA TGCAGCGTTGAACCCGGGGCGAACACCGGGGAGCTGTTTTTT.

V is TRBV7-2 and J is TRBJ2-5; possibly TRBD1 for D (6 bases). Per the germline V gene, CDR1 is SGHTA and CDR2 is FQGNSA. The CDR3 spans 12 residues. The V end lost 2 bases, the J end lost 7 bases, and 8 bases lay between the germline ends. The CDR3 protein is CASSLLGGTQYF. In DNA, the CDR3 is TGTGCCAGCAGCTTATTAGGGGGGACCCAGTACTTC.

This clone has a handful of counts. The gene calls are TRBV29-1 and TRBJ2-6; D gene ambiguous. Germline CDR1 SQVTM, CDR2 ANQGSEA. Deletions cut 4 bases from V and 0 bases from J, with 7 bases between. This CDR3 has 14 amino acids. CDR3 nucleotides: TGCAGCGTTGCTTTCCGCTCTGGGGCCAACGTCCTGACTTTC. It encodes CSVAFRSGANVLTF. Filled out from reference TRBV29-1 and TRBJ2-6, the complete variable domain reads SAVISQKPSRDICQRGTSLTIQCQVDSQVTMMFWYRQQPGQSLTLIATANQGSEATYESGFVIDKFPISRPNLTFSTLTVSNMSPEDSSIYLCSVAFRSGANVLTFGAGSRLTVL.